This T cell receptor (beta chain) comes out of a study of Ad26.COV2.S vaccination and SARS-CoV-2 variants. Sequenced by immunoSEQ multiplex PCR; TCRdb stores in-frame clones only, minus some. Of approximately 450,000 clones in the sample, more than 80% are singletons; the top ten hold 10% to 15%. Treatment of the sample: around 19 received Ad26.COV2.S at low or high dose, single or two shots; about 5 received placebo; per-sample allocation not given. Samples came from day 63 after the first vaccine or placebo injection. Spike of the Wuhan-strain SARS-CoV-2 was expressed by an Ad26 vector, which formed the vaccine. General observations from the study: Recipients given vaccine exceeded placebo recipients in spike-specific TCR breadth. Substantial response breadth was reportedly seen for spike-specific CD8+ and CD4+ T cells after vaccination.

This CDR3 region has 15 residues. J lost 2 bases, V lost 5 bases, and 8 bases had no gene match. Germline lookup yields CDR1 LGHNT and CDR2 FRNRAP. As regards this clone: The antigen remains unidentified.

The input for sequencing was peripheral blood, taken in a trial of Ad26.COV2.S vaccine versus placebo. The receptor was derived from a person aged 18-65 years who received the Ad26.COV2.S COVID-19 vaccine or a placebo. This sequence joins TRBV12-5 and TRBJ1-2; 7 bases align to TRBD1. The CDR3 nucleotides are TGTGCTAGTGGTCCACCCCCGGGACAGAACTATGGCTACACCTTC. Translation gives CASGPPPGQNYGYTF.